This paragraph covers one TCR beta chain sequence. The antigen remains undetermined. V was trimmed by 0 bases and J by 5 bases, leaving 20 bases between them. Germline V gives CDR1 SGHKS, CDR2 YYEKEE (reference sequence). CDR3 length equals 17 residues. The record originates from a study of T cell responses to AZD1222 COVID-19 vaccine. Clones were read by immunoSEQ multiplex PCR, and TCRdb kept only the in-frame ones, dropping some. The table lists some 170,000 clones, roughly 91% of them singletons. General study findings and limits: Vaccine-associated CD4 TCRs ranged over spike, dominating at 160-218 and 743-854. The breadth and depth of Spike-specific TCRs increased once two AZD1222 doses had been given.

The chain uses TRBV5-5 and TRBJ1-2; D is unclear. Here the sequenced sample was peripheral blood, taken 28 days after the second dose of the MenACWY control vaccine. The receptor comes from an adult who received the MenACWY meningococcal vaccine as a control. The CDR3 spells CASSLVSGRTGFYGYTF. DNA of the CDR3: TGTGCCAGCAGCTTGGTGTCCGGCAGGACCGGGTTTTATGGCTACACCTTC.